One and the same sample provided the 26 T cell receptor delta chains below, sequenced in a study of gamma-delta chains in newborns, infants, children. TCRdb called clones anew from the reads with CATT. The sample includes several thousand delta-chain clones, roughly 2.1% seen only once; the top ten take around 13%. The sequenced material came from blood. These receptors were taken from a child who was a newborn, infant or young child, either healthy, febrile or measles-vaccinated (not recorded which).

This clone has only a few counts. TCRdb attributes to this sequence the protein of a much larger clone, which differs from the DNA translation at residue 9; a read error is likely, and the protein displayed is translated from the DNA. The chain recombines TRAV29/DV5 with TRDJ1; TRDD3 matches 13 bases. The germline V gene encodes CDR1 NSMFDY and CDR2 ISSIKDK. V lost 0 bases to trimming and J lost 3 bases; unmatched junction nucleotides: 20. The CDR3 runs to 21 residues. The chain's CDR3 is CAASAVSHVLGDTRRSDKLIF. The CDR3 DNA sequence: TGTGCAGCAAGCGCGGTTTCCCACGTACTGGGGGATACGCGTCGGTCCGATAAACTCATCTTT. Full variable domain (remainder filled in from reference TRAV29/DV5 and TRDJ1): DQQVKQNSPSLSVQEGRISILNCDYTNSMFDYFLWYKKYPAEGPTFLISISSIKDKNEDGRFTVFLNKSAKHLSLHIVPSQPGDSAVYFCAASAVSHVLGDTRRSDKLIFGKGTRVTVEP.

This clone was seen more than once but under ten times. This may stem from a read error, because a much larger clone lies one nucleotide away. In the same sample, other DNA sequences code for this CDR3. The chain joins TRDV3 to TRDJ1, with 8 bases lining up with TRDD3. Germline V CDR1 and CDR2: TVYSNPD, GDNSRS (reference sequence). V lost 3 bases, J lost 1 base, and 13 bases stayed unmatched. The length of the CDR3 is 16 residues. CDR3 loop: CAFFRTGGYGTDKLIF. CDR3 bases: TGTGCCTTCTTCCGCACTGGGGGGTACGGCACCGATAAACTCATCTTT. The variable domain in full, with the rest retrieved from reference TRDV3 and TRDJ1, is CDKVTQSSPDQTVASGSEVVLLCTYDTVYSNPDLFWYRIRPDYSFQFVFYGDNSRSEGADFTQGRFSVKHILTQKAFHLVISPVRTEDSATYYCAFFRTGGYGTDKLIFGKGTRVTVEP.

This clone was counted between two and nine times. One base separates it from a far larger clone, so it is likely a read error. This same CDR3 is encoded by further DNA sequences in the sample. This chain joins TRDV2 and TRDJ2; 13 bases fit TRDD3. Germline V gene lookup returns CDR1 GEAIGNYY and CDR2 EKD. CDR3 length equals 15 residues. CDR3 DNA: TGTGCCTGTGACGTACTGGGGGATACGACAGCACAACTTTTCTTT. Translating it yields CACDVLGDTTAQLFF.

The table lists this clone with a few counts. CDR3 sequence: CACDTGWGIRGSWDTRQMFF. CDR3 in DNA: TGTGCCTGTGACACCGGCTGGGGGATAAGAGGCTCCTGGGACACCCGACAGATGTTTTTC. The chain has TRDV2 and TRDJ3, with TRDD3 matching over 10 bases. With 0 bases clipped from V and 0 bases from J, the junction kept 7 bases outside the gene matches. The V gene's germline CDR1 is GEAIGNYY and CDR2 EKD. The CDR3 sequence is 20 residues long.

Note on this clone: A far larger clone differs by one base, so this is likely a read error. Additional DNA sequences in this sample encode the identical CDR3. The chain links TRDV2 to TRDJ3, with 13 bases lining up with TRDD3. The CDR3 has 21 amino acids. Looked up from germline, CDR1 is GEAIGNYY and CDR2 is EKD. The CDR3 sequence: CACDTLLGDTRFSWDTRQMFF. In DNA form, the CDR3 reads TGTGCTTGTGACACCCTACTGGGGGATACGCGGTTCTCCTGGGACACCCGACAGATGTTTTTC.

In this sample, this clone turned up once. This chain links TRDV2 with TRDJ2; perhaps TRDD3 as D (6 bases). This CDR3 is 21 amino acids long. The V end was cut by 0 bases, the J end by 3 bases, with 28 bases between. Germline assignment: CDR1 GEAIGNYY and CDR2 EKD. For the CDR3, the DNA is TGTGCCTGTGACACCGTAGGCGAGTACGTCGGGGGACTGCCTGTGACAGCACAACTCTTCTTT. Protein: CACDTVGEYVGGLPVTAQLFF.

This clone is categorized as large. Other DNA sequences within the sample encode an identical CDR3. The CDR3 DNA reads as TGTGCTCTTGGGGAACTAAACCCCTATTCCGGTACTGGGGGATACTTCCACAGCACCGATAAACTCATCTTT. Protein sequence: CALGELNPYSGTGGYFHSTDKLIF. The V gene is TRDV1, the J gene TRDJ1, with TRDD3 matching 12 bases. Per the germline V gene, CDR1 is TSWWSYY and CDR2 is QGS. This CDR3 is built from 24 residues. With 0 bases clipped from V and 1 base from J, the junction kept 24 bases outside the gene matches.

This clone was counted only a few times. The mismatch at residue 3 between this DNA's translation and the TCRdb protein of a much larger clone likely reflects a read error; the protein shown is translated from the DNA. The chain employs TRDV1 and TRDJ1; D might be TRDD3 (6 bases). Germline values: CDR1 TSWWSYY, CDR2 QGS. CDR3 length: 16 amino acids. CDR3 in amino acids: CAPGEPRSFATDKLIF. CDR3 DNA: TGTGCTCCTGGGGAACCCCGTTCCTTTGCCACCGATAAACTCATCTTT.

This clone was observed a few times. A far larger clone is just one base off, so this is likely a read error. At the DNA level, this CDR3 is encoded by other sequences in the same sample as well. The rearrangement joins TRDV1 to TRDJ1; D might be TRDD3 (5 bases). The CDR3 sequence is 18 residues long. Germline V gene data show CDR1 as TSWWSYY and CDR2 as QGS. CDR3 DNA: TGCGCTCTTGGGGAGGCCTCCCCAAAAGCACCCTACACCGATAAACTCATCTTT. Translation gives CALGEASPKAPYTDKLIF.

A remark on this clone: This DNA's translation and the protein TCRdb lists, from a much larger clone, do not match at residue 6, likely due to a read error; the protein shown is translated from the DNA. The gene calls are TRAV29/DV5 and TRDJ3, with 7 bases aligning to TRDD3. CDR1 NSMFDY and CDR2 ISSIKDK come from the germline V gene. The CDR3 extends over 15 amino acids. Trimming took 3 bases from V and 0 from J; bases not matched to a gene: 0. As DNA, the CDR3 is TGTGCAGCAACTGGGGGCTCCTGGGACACCCGACAGATGTTTTTC. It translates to CAATGGSWDTRQMFF. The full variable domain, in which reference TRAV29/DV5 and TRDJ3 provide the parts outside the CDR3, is DQQVKQNSPSLSVQEGRISILNCDYTNSMFDYFLWYKKYPAEGPTFLISISSIKDKNEDGRFTVFLNKSAKHLSLHIVPSQPGDSAVYFCAATGGSWDTRQMFFGTGIKLFVEP.

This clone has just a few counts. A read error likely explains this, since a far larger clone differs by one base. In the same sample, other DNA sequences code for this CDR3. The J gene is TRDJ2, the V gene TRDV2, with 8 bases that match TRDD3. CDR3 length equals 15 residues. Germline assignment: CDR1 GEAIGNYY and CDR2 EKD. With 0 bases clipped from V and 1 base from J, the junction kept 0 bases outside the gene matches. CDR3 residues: CACDTLGDLTAQLFF. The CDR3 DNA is TGTGCCTGTGACACCCTGGGGGATTTGACAGCACAACTCTTCTTT.

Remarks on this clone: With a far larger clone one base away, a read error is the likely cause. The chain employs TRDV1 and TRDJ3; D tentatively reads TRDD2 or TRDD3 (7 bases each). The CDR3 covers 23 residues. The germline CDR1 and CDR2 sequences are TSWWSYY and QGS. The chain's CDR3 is CAHGGPGSYPYWDRSWDTRQMFF. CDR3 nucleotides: TGTGCTCATGGGGGACCTGGTTCCTACCCTTACTGGGATAGGTCCTGGGACACCCGACAGATGTTTTTC.

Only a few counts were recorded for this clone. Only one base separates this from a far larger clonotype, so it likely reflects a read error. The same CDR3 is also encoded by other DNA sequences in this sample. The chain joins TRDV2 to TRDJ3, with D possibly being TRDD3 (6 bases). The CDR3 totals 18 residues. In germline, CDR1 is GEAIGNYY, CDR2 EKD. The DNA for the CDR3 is TGTGCCTGCGACACCGGGGATTTCTACTCCTGGGACACCCGACAGATGTTTTTC. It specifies CACDTGDFYSWDTRQMFF.

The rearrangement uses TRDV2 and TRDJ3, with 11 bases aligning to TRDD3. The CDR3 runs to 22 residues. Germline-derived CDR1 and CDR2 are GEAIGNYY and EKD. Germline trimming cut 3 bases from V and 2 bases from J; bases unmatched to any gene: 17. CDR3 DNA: TGTGCCTGTGACCCCGTGAGTAGTACTGGGGGATATCCCACCTGGGACACCCGACAGATGTTTTTC. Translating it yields CACDPVSSTGGYPTWDTRQMFF.

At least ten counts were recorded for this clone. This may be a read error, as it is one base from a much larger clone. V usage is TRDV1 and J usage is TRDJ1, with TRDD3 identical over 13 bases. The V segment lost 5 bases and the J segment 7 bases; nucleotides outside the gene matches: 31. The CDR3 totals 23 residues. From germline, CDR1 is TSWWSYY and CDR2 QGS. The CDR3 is CALGSQGAGLRATGGYAECKLIF. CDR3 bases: TGTGCTCTTGGGTCCCAAGGGGCTGGCCTACGTGCCACTGGGGGATACGCGGAATGTAAACTCATCTTT.

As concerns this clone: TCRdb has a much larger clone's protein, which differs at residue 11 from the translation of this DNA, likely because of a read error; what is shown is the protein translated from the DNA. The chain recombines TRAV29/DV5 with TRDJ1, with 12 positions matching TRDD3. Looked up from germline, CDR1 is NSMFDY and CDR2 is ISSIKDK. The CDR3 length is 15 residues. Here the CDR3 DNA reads TGTGCAGCAACCTTTACTGGGGGATACACCGAAAAACTCATCTTT. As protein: CAATFTGGYTEKLIF.

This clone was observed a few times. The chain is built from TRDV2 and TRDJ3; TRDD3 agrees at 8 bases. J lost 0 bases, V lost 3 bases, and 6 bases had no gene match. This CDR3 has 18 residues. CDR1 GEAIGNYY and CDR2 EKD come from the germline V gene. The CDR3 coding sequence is TGTGCCTGTGACTTACTGGGGGCCCACTCCTGGGACACCCGACAGATGTTTTTC. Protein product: CACDLLGAHSWDTRQMFF.

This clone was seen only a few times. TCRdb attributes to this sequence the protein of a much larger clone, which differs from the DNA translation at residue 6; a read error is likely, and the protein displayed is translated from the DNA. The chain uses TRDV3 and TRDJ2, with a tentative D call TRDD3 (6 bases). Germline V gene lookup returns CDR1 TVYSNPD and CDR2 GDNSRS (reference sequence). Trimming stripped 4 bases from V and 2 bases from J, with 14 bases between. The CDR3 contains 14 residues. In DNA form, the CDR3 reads TGTGCCTCCCTGGGGAATACGTTGACAGCACAACTCTTCTTT. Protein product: CASLGNTLTAQLFF.

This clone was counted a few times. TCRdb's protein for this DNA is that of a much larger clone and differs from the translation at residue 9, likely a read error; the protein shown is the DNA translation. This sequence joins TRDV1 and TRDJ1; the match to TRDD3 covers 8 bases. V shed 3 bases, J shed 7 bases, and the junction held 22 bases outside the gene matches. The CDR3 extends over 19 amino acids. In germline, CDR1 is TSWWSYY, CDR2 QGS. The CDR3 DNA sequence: TGTGCTCTTGGGGACCTAACCGACCCTCCCCGGGGGATAGAAGGTAAACTCATCTTT. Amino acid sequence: CALGDLTDPPRGIEGKLIF.

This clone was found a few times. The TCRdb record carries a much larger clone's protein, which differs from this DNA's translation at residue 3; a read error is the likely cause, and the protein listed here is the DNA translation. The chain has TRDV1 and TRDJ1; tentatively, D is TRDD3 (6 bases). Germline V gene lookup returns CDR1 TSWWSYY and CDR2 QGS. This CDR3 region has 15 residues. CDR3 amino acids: CAPGELPAYTDKLIF. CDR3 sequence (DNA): TGTGCTCCTGGGGAACTACCGGCGTACACCGATAAACTCATCTTT.

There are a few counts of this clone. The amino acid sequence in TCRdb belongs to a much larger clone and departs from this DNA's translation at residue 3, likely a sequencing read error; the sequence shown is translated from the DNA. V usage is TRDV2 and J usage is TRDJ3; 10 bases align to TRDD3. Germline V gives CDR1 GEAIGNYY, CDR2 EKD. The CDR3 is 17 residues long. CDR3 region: CAYDELGDSWDTRQMFF. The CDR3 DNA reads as TGTGCCTATGACGAACTGGGGGATTCCTGGGACACCCGACAGATGTTTTTC.

The CDR3 DNA reads TGTGCTCTTGGGGAGACCCCCCCCCCGTACTGGTGGTACACCGATAAACTCATCTTT. Protein: CALGETPPPYWWYTDKLIF. V is TRDV1 and J is TRDJ1, with a tentative D call TRDD3 (5 bases). The CDR3 covers 19 residues. V shed 3 bases and J shed 0 bases, with 23 bases lying between them. Germline V gene sequence: CDR1 TSWWSYY, CDR2 QGS.

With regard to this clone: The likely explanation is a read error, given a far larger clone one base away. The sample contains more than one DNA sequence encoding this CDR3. The CDR3 reads CAFEGYTDKLIF. CDR3 coding DNA: TGTGCCTTTGAGGGATACACCGATAAACTCATCTTC. V and J are TRDV3 and TRDJ1; 7 bases align to TRDD3. This CDR3 has 12 amino acids. The germline V gene encodes CDR1 TVYSNPD and CDR2 GDNSRS (reference sequence).

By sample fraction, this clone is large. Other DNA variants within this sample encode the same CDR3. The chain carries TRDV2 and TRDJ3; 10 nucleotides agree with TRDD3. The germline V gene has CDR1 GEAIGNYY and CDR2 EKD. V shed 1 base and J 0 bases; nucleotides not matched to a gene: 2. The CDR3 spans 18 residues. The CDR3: CACDTGGYYSWDTRQMFF. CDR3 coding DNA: TGTGCCTGTGACACTGGGGGATACTACTCCTGGGACACCCGACAGATGTTTTTC.

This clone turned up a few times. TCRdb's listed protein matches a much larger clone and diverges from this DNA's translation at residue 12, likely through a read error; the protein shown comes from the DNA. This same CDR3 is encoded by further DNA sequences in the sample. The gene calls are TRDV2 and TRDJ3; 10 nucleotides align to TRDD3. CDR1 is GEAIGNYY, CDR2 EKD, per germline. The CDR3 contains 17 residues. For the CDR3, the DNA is TGTGCCTGTGACGAACTGGGGGATTCCTGGGACGCCCGACAGATGTTTTTC. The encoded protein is CACDELGDSWDARQMFF.

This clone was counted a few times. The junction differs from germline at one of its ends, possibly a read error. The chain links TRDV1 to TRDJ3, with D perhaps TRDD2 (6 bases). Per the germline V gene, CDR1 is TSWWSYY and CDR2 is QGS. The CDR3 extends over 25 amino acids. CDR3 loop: CALGSPPHPTLRLRADSWDTRQTFF. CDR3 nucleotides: TGTGCTCTTGGGAGCCCCCCCCATCCTACACTCCGACTGCGGGCCGACTCCTGGGACACCCGACAGACGTTTTTC.